Sequencing of this T cell receptor beta chain was carried out in a study of HIV-infected patients and healthy controls. TCRdb passed the 5' RACE reads through MiXCR, listing each CDR3 protein once. Altogether some 17,000 distinct CDR3 sequences are present, roughly 15% being singletons, with the ten largest covering 20% to 25%. The sample holds a few counts of this clonotype. The CDR3 totals 12 residues. Germline-derived CDR1 and CDR2 are MNHEY and SVGEGT. The V and J ends lost 1 base and 3 bases respectively, with 3 bases between them. Sequenced: CD8+ T cells from blood. The receptor was isolated from a human donor in good health. The rearrangement links TRBV6-2 or TRBV6-3 to TRBJ2-5; D ambiguous. The CDR3 nucleotides read TGTGCCAGCAGTTACTTAGAAGAGACCCAGTACTTC. It translates to CASSYLEETQYF.